Described below is a single TCR beta chain sequence and its context. Germline CDR1 SGHRS, CDR2 YFSETQ. This CDR3 has 16 amino acids. With 0 bases removed from V and 2 bases from J, the gap between germline ends came to 12 bases. This specimen comes from a study of blood T cell repertoires in COVID-19. Measured with immunoSEQ multiplex PCR; TCRdb has only the in-frame clones, and not every one. Seen here are about 230,000 clones, approximately 84% observed once, and the top ten hold 15% to 18%. This rearrangement joins TRBV5-1 to TRBJ1-5; D is unresolved. The receptor's source is a man aged 18 to 30 who had recovered from COVID-19. Sequenced input: PBMCs or T cells enriched from blood (not recorded which). The chain's CDR3 is CASSLAGPAGNQPQHF. The CDR3 region has the DNA TGCGCCAGCAGCTTGGCCGGACCAGCGGGCAATCAGCCCCAGCATTTT.